These 6 T cell receptor beta chains were all obtained from the same sample, sequenced in a study of CD8+ T cells in alopecia areata. Extracted RNA was reverse transcribed into cDNA, the sequencing template. Clones were read by immunoSEQ multiplex PCR, and TCRdb kept only the in-frame ones, dropping some. Of a few hundred thousand clones in the sample, just over 65% were seen once. Documented treatment: oral pan-JAK inhibitor, 5-10 mg twice daily. Specimen: CD4+ T cells sorted from blood, collected at week 44, from a patient treated with tofacitinib. Receptors were obtained from a human donor with alopecia areata.

V and J are TRBV30 and TRBJ1-1; D not resolved. Germline-derived CDR1 and CDR2 are GTSNPN and SVGIG (reference sequence). The ends were cut back, 4 bases at V and 1 base at J, with 7 bases in the middle. The CDR3 has 12 amino acids. The chain's CDR3 is CAWTQENTEAFF. CDR3 DNA sequence: TGTGCCTGGACCCAGGAGAACACTGAAGCTTTCTTT.

This sequence joins TRBV6-5 and TRBJ1-2; tentatively, D is TRBD1 (6 bases). The CDR3 consists of 13 residues. Germline assignment: CDR1 MNHEY and CDR2 SVGAGI. Trimming removed 3 bases at V and 6 bases at J, with 11 bases between. CDR3 sequence reads: CASSYQGTDGYTF. The CDR3 region has the DNA TGTGCCAGCAGTTATCAGGGGACGGATGGCTACACCTTC.

This clone was counted between two and nine times. The gene calls are TRBV10-3 and TRBJ1-2; D is unclear. V lost 2 bases, J lost 5 bases, and 21 bases lay in between. The CDR3 extends over 17 amino acids. In germline, CDR1 is ENHRY, CDR2 SYGVKD. CDR3 DNA: TGTGCCATCAGTGAGGGGAGGCCTGGTGGGGATGGATATGGCTACACCTTC. It yields the protein CAISEGRPGGDGYGYTF.

This chain connects TRBV2 to TRBJ2-1; 8 bases fit TRBD2. The CDR3 loop spans 14 amino acids. V shed 7 bases, J shed 1 base, and the junction held 3 bases outside the gene matches. From germline, CDR1 is SNHLY and CDR2 FYNNEI. CDR3 nucleotides: TGTGCCAGCAATCAGCGGGGGTCCTACAATGAGCAGTTCTTC. It is translated as CASNQRGSYNEQFF.

The rearrangement uses TRBV5-1 and TRBJ2-3, with TRBD2 matching 14 bases. The CDR3 length is 18 residues. CDR1 and CDR2 from the germline V gene are SGHRS and YFSETQ. The ends lost 6 bases at V and 2 bases at J; junction bases unmatched: 11. The DNA of the CDR3 is TGCGCCAGCACCGTGGGGCGGACTAGCGGGGGGTCCACAGATACGCAGTATTTT. It is translated as CASTVGRTSGGSTDTQYF.

Worth noting for this clone: Other DNA sequences in the same sample also yield this CDR3. V gene TRBV27 combines with J gene TRBJ1-2; no clear D gene. Trimming removed 2 bases at V and 3 bases at J, with 7 bases between. The CDR3 loop spans 13 amino acids. Germline-derived CDR1 and CDR2 are MNHEY and SMNVEV (reference sequence). CDR3 residues: CASSLDGYYGYTF. The CDR3 region has the DNA TGTGCCAGCAGTTTAGACGGATACTATGGCTACACCTTC.